This TCR beta chain is from a study of blood T cell repertoires in COVID-19. Across the study: From the United States, Italy and Spain came samples of acute and convalescent COVID-19. PBMCs, B-cell-depleted T cells, or T cells provided the cDNA or gDNA that made up the material.

The ends lost 2 bases at V and 6 bases at J; junction bases unmatched: 6. The CDR3 loop spans 16 amino acids. Germline V gives CDR1 ENHRY, CDR2 SYGVKD. Source study methods: Amplification of reference gene primers provided the estimated nucleated cell counts. Repertoires were generated with immunoSEQ multiplex PCR, while TCRdb's copy carries only in-frame clones and drops some. The V and J calls and the clone size are those of that table, but D and trimming were determined from the DNA. The sample yields 45,000 or so clones, less than 85% seen once. The sequenced sample consisted of peripheral blood. The chain links TRBV10-3 to TRBJ2-3; 12 bases align to TRBD2. The clonotype was recovered from a woman in her 70s with acute or convalescent COVID-19. The CDR3 here is CAISEGLAGPWDTQYF. CDR3 bases: TGTGCCATCAGTGAGGGACTAGCGGGACCTTGGGATACGCAGTATTTT.